Each of the 8 T cell receptor beta chains below was sequenced from the same sample in a study of cytomegalovirus exposure and HLA in healthy donors. PCR used 60 Vbeta primers and 13 Jbeta primers. TCRdb keeps only in-frame clones here, not all; method: immunoSEQ multiplex PCR. The repertoire includes about 160,000 clones, about four fifths of them detected once, and around 4.5% sits in the top ten. Sequences were obtained from PBMCs. The receptors here all came from a man aged 30 to 45 in good health and CMV-seronegative.

V is TRBV9 and J is TRBJ2-5; the match to TRBD1 covers 8 bases. The V gene end was trimmed by 4 bases and the J gene end by 8 bases; junction bases not matched to a gene: 10. The CDR3 runs to 14 residues. CDR1 is SGDLS, CDR2 YYNGEE, per germline. The CDR3 here is CASSTRQGQGTQYF. In nucleotides, the CDR3 is TGTGCCAGCAGCACCCGACAGGGGCAGGGCACCCAGTACTTC.

The J gene is TRBJ1-2, the V gene TRBV5-1; TRBD1 matches 9 bases. The V and J ends lost 0 bases and 5 bases, in that order; junction bases with no gene match: 2. Germline loops: CDR1 SGHRS, CDR2 YFSETQ. This CDR3 region has 14 residues. In DNA, the CDR3 is TGCGCCAGCAGCTTGGAGGGACAGGGTTATGGCTACACCTTC. Translating it yields CASSLEGQGYGYTF.

The rearrangement uses TRBV5-1 and TRBJ2-7; D possibly corresponds to TRBD1 (5 bases). Between the trimmed V and J ends, which lost 3 bases and 1 base, there was a span of 8 bases. The CDR3 has 13 amino acids. Germline V gene lookup returns CDR1 SGHRS and CDR2 YFSETQ. The CDR3 loop reads CASSYAGSYEQYF. The CDR3 nucleotides read TGCGCCAGCAGCTACGCAGGGTCCTACGAGCAGTACTTC.

This clone showed up just a few times. The rearrangement links TRBV5-1 to TRBJ2-5; 7 bases fit TRBD2. The CDR3 loop spans 15 amino acids. Germline CDR1 SGHRS, CDR2 YFSETQ. Trimming at V came to 0 bases and at J to 4 bases, leaving 6 bases not matched to a gene. CDR3: CASSLVASGTETQYF. In DNA form, the CDR3 reads TGCGCCAGCAGCTTGGTTGCAAGCGGGACAGAGACCCAGTACTTC.

The chain combines TRBV6-5 with TRBJ1-1; D ambiguous. The V end was cut by 2 bases, the J end by 6 bases, with 10 bases between. Germline V gives CDR1 MNHEY, CDR2 SVGAGI. The CDR3 is 13 amino acids. CDR3 in amino acids: CASSYTGLAEAFF. The CDR3 nucleotides read TGTGCCAGCAGTTACACGGGTTTGGCTGAAGCTTTCTTT.

The chain employs TRBV9 and TRBJ2-1, with a weak D call TRBD2 (6 bases). Trimming shortened V by 5 bases and J by 7 bases, and 16 bases separated the two germline ends. Germline V gene data show CDR1 as SGDLS and CDR2 as YYNGEE. CDR3 length: 14 amino acids. The CDR3 DNA is TGTGCCAGCAGAGACCTGTGGAGGGATAATGAGCAGTTCTTC. This encodes CASRDLWRDNEQFF. Complete variable domain (other parts from reference TRBV9 and TRBJ2-1): DSGVTQTPKHLITATGQRVTLRCSPRSGDLSVYWYQQSLDQGLQFLIQYYNGEERAKGNILERFSAQQFPDLHSELNLSSLELGDSALYFCASRDLWRDNEQFFGPGTRLTVL.

The chain has TRBV5-4 and TRBJ2-1; D not resolved. Trimming took off 4 bases at V and 0 bases at J, with 14 bases between the two ends. CDR3 size: 16 residues. Germline V lookup: CDR1 SGHNT, CDR2 YYREEE (reference sequence). The CDR3 sequence: CASSLVGPSSYNEQFF. As DNA, the CDR3 is TGTGCCAGCAGCCTGGTTGGCCCCAGCTCCTACAATGAGCAGTTCTTC.

The gene calls are TRBV6-1 and TRBJ2-3, with 13 bases matching TRBD2. Germline V gives CDR1 MNHNS, CDR2 SASEGT. There are 16 residues in the CDR3. Unmatched junction bases numbered 4, after V lost 4 bases and J lost 3 bases. CDR3 sequence reads: CASSVTSGGETDTQYF. DNA of the CDR3: TGTGCCAGCAGTGTAACTAGCGGGGGGGAGACAGATACGCAGTATTTT.